This T cell receptor (beta chain) was retrieved from a study of human T cells and chemical hapten exposure. TCRdb fed the RACE reads into MiXCR, producing one record per CDR3 protein. The repertoire holds fewer than 200,000 distinct CDR3 sequences, 20% to 25% seen once, with over 6.5% in the top ten. This clonotype showed up just once. Time point denoted: patch test 1, 2 weeks after DPC sensitization. Treatment specified: therapeutic diphenylcyclopropenone sensitization with weekly scalp DPC. Source: whole blood, taken in connection with sensitization to the hapten diphenylcyclopropenone (DPC). The sequence was collected from a woman aged 45-65 years with alopecia areata. Some clones in this sample may be carry-over from other donors' samples.

CDR3 DNA: TGTGCCTTTCCGACCCTATACTCTGGGGCCAACGTCCTGACTTTC. Translation gives CAFPTLYSGANVLTF. The rearrangement links TRBV7-9 to TRBJ2-6; D is unresolved. The CDR3 is made up of 15 amino acids. The V end lost 11 bases, the J end lost 0 bases, and 14 bases lay between the germline ends. Germline values: CDR1 SEHNR, CDR2 FQNEAQ (reference sequence).